The 5 T cell receptor beta chains below were found in one sample sequenced in a study of CD4 T cells in relation to SARS-CoV-2 and coronaviruses. Generated by immunoSEQ multiplex PCR, the TCRdb table keeps only in-frame clones and is missing some. The sample contains 58,000 or so clones, around 90% of which appear only once. Sequenced: naive CD4+ T cells from PBMCs. Subset reported: naive CD4+ T cells isolated by negative enrichment. These receptor sequences come from an adult with COVID-19.

This chain uses TRBV6-4 with TRBJ1-4, with D unclear. The germline V and J ends were trimmed by 6 bases and 8 bases, with 19 bases remaining between them. Germline V gives CDR1 MRHNA, CDR2 SNTAGT. The CDR3 has 15 residues. Here the CDR3 reads CASRPGIIGGEKLFF. As DNA, the CDR3 is TGTGCCAGCAGGCCTGGGATAATCGGTGGGGAAAAACTGTTTTTT.

V and J are TRBV30 and TRBJ2-7; possibly TRBD1 for D (6 bases). The CDR3 spans 15 residues. Between the trimmed V and J ends, which lost 8 bases and 0 bases, there was a span of 20 bases. Germline values: CDR1 GTSNPN, CDR2 SVGIG (reference sequence). The CDR3 DNA reads TGTGCCACAACAGAAACAGGGAGAAGCTCCTACGAGCAGTACTTC. Protein sequence: CATTETGRSSYEQYF. Drawing the rest from reference TRBV30 and TRBJ2-7, the complete variable domain is SQTIHQWPATLVQPVGSPLSLECTVEGTSNPNLYWYRQAAGRGLQLLFYSVGIGQISSEVPQNLSASRPQDRQFILSSKKLLLSDSGFYLCATTETGRSSYEQYFGPGTRLTVT.

The CDR3 region has the DNA TGTGCCAGCAGTTACTCACGGTGGCCAGCTACGGATGAGCAGTTCTTC. Protein product: CASSYSRWPATDEQFF. The chain recombines TRBV6-2 or TRBV6-3 with TRBJ2-1; D ambiguous. This CDR3 has 16 residues. V lost 0 bases and J 8 bases, leaving 17 bases between the germline ends. Germline-derived CDR1 and CDR2 are MNHEY and SVGEGT.

The chain joins TRBV28 to TRBJ1-1, with D perhaps matching TRBD1 (6 bases). The CDR3 extends over 18 amino acids. Trimming left V 2 bases short and J 7 bases short, with 26 bases between. Per the germline V gene, CDR1 is MDHEN and CDR2 is SYDVKM. Written as DNA, the CDR3 is TGTGCCAGCAGTTTAGGACCCCAAAGTTGGCGGGGGCCTGATGAAGCTTTCTTT. Its protein product is CASSLGPQSWRGPDEAFF. Combining the CDR3 with reference TRBV28 and TRBJ1-1 gives the whole variable domain DVKVTQSSRYLVKRTGEKVFLECVQDMDHENMFWYRQDPGLGLRLIYFSYDVKMKEKGDIPEGYSVSREKKERFSLILESASTNQTSMYLCASSLGPQSWRGPDEAFFGQGTRLTVV.

This chain links TRBV6-2 or TRBV6-3 with TRBJ2-1, with TRBD2 as a possible D gene (6 bases). Looked up from germline, CDR1 is MNHEY and CDR2 is SVGEGT. V was cut by 0 bases and J by 10 bases, with 19 bases left in between. CDR3 length: 16 amino acids. This CDR3 reads CASSYSRLALDFEQFF. For the CDR3, the DNA is TGTGCCAGCAGTTACTCGAGGCTAGCGTTGGATTTCGAGCAGTTCTTC.